These 12 T cell receptor beta chains were sequenced from one sample in a study of cytomegalovirus exposure and HLA in healthy donors. 13 Jbeta primers and 60 Vbeta primers were used for the PCR. The repertoire was sequenced with immunoSEQ multiplex PCR; TCRdb's copy has only in-frame clones and lacks some. The top ten clones hold roughly 11% of a sample with approximately 120,000 clones, roughly three quarters of them seen once. The sequenced material came from PBMCs. The receptors come from a man aged 25-45 years in good health and CMV-seropositive.

The rearrangement uses TRBV2 and TRBJ2-7; TRBD2 aligns across 10 bases. Per the germline V gene, CDR1 is SNHLY and CDR2 is FYNNEI. The ends lost 7 bases at V and 1 base at J; junction bases unmatched: 1. The length of the CDR3 is 13 residues. The CDR3 spells CASKREGSYEQYF. The CDR3 nucleotides read TGTGCCAGCAAGCGGGAGGGATCCTACGAGCAGTACTTC.

CDR3 in DNA: TGTGCCAGCAGCCAAGACAGGGACTATGCGGAGACCCAGTACTTC. It codes for CASSQDRDYAETQYF. The chain carries TRBV4-2 and TRBJ2-5, with TRBD2 matching 7 bases. This CDR3 is built from 15 residues. Germline values: CDR1 LGHNA, CDR2 YNFKEQ. Trimming took 0 bases from V and 5 from J; bases not matched to a gene: 6.

This chain links TRBV5-4 with TRBJ2-7; the match to TRBD2 covers 11 bases. The CDR3 is 16 residues long. The germline gives CDR1 SGHNT, CDR2 YYREEE (reference sequence). Trimming cost V 2 bases and J 9 bases; bases outside gene matches: 13. The CDR3 reads CASSFNGLAGPGGQYF. CDR3 nucleotides: TGTGCCAGCAGCTTTAATGGACTAGCGGGTCCTGGAGGGCAGTACTTC. Supplemented by reference TRBV5-4 and TRBJ2-7, the full variable domain reads ETGVTQSPTHLIKTRGQQVTLRCSSQSGHNTVSWYQQALGQGPQFIFQYYREEENGRGNFPPRFSGLQFPNYSSELNVNALELDDSALYLCASSFNGLAGPGGQYFGPGTRLTVT.

The CDR3: CATSRGTGGPNEQYF. DNA for the CDR3: TGTGCCACCAGCAGAGGTACAGGGGGCCCTAACGAGCAGTACTTC. The genes are TRBV15 and TRBJ2-7; 9 nucleotides agree with TRBD1. V dropped 1 base and J dropped 5; count of bases not matched to a gene: 6. The length of the CDR3 is 15 residues. CDR1 is LNHNV and CDR2 is YYDKDF in the germline V gene (reference sequence).

This clone was recorded a few times. The identical CDR3 is also encoded by other nucleotide sequences in the sample. The V and J genes are TRBV5-1 and TRBJ2-3; weak D call: TRBD1 (6 bases). Trimming shortened V by 2 bases and J by 3 bases, and 10 bases separated the two germline ends. This CDR3 is 14 amino acids long. Germline V gene lookup returns CDR1 SGHRS and CDR2 YFSETQ. In DNA, the CDR3 is TGCGCCAGCAGCTTCTCAGGGGTTACAGATACGCAGTATTTT. Its translation: CASSFSGVTDTQYF.

V usage is TRBV28 and J usage is TRBJ1-4; perhaps TRBD1 as D (6 bases). The CDR3 spans 14 residues. Germline V gene lookup returns CDR1 MDHEN and CDR2 SYDVKM. The ends were cut back, 8 bases at V and 5 bases at J, with 15 bases in the middle. The CDR3: CASGSGTPNEKLFF. DNA of the CDR3: TGTGCCAGCGGGTCGGGGACACCCAATGAAAAACTGTTTTTT.

The genes are TRBV5-1 and TRBJ2-3; 7 bases agree with TRBD2. The germline V gene has CDR1 SGHRS and CDR2 YFSETQ. This CDR3 spans 14 amino acids. V shed 4 bases and J 1 base; nucleotides not matched to a gene: 3. The CDR3: CASSRSGGTDTQYF. CDR3 DNA sequence: TGCGCCAGCAGCCGAAGCGGGGGCACAGATACGCAGTATTTT.

The chain has TRBV5-1 and TRBJ2-1; 11 bases align to TRBD2. With V trimmed by 4 bases and J by 6 bases, 9 bases remained unmatched. The CDR3 has 16 amino acids. Germline lookup yields CDR1 SGHRS and CDR2 YFSETQ. This CDR3 is CASSPPLAGEANEQFF. Here the CDR3 DNA reads TGCGCCAGCAGCCCTCCACTAGCGGGAGAGGCCAATGAGCAGTTCTTC.

In this sample, this clone turned up a few times. The chain combines TRBV5-4 with TRBJ2-1, with D perhaps TRBD2 (6 bases). Trimming pared 6 bases from V and 5 bases from J, leaving 9 bases between. Germline V gives CDR1 SGHNT, CDR2 YYREEE (reference sequence). This CDR3 contains 12 residues. CDR3: CASTSGDNEQFF. The CDR3 DNA sequence: TGTGCCAGCACATCGGGGGACAATGAGCAGTTCTTC.

The chain links TRBV4-3 to TRBJ1-2; D is ambiguous. The ends were cut back, 0 bases at V and 2 bases at J, with 10 bases in the middle. Germline V CDR1 and CDR2: LGHNA, YSLEER. CDR3 length: 15 residues. DNA for the CDR3: TGCGCCAGCAGCCAAGAGAGGGTTAGGAACTATGGCTACACCTTC. This codes for CASSQERVRNYGYTF.

V usage is TRBV2 and J usage is TRBJ2-2, with 9 bases matching TRBD1. The germline V gene encodes CDR1 SNHLY and CDR2 FYNNEI. V gave up 4 bases and J gave up 3 bases; unmatched junction bases: 3. This CDR3 is 15 amino acids long. In DNA, the CDR3 is TGTGCCAGCAGTGTGGGACAGGGCCACACCGGGGAGCTGTTTTTT. It yields the protein CASSVGQGHTGELFF. Based on the CDR3 plus reference TRBV2 and TRBJ2-2, the full variable domain is EPEVTQTPSHQVTQMGQEVILRCVPISNHLYFYWYRQILGQKVEFLVSFYNNEISEKSEIFDDQFSVERPDGSNFTLKIRSTKLEDSAMYFCASSVGQGHTGELFFGEGSRLTVL.

The V gene is TRBV30, the J gene TRBJ1-1; D remains unclear. The V gene lost 7 bases and the J gene lost 1 base, with 10 bases spanning the gap. The CDR3 runs to 12 residues. The germline V gene encodes CDR1 GTSNPN and CDR2 SVGIG (reference sequence). The CDR3 here is CASWPPNTEAFF. In DNA, the CDR3 is TGTGCCTCCTGGCCGCCGAACACTGAAGCTTTCTTT.